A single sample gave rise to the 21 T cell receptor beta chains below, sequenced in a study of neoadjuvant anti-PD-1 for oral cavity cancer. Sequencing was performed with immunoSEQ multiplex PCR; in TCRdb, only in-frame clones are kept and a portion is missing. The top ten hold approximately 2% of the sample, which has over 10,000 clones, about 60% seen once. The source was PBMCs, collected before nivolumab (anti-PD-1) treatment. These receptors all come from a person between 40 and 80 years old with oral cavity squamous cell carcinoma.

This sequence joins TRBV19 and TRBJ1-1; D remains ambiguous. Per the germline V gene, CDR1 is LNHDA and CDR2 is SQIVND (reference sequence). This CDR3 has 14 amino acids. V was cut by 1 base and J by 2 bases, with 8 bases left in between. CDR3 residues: CASSIGGSNTEAFF. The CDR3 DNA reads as TGTGCCAGTAGTATAGGAGGGAGTAACACTGAAGCTTTCTTT. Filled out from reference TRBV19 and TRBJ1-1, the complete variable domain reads DGGITQSPKYLFRKEGQNVTLSCEQNLNHDAMYWYRQDPGQGLRLIYYSQIVNDFQKGDIAEGYSVSREKKESFPLTVTSAQKNPTAFYLCASSIGGSNTEAFFGQGTRLTVV.

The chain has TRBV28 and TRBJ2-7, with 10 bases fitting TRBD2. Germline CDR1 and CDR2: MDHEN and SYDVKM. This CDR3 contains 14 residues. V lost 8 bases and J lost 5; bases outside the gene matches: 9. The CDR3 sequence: CASEGSGGSDEQYF. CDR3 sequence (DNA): TGTGCCAGCGAGGGTAGCGGGGGGTCGGACGAGCAGTACTTC.

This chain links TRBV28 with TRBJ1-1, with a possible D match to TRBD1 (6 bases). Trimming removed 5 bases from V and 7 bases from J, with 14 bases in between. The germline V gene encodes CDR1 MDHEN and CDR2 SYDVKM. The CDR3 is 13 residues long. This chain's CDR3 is CASSDRISGEAFF. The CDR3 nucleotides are TGTGCCAGCAGTGACAGGATTTCGGGTGAAGCTTTCTTT.

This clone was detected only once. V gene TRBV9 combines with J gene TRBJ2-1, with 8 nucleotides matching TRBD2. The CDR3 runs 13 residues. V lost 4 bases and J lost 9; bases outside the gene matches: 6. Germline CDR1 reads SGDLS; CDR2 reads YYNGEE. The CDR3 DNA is TGTGCCAGCAGCATAATTCTAGCGGGTGAGCAGTTCTTC. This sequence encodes CASSIILAGEQFF.

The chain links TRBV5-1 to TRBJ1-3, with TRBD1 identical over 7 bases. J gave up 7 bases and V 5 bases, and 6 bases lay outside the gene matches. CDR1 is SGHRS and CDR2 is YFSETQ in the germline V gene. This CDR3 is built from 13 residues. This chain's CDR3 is CASSLTGDNTIYF. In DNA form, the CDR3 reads TGCGCCAGCAGTTTAACAGGGGACAACACCATATATTTT.

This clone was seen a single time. In DNA, the CDR3 is TGCAGTGCTAGCACCGGAGGCACCATATATTTT. Amino acids: CSASTGGTIYF. This chain uses TRBV20-1 with TRBJ1-3; D is ambiguous. The CDR3 extends over 11 amino acids. Between the trimmed V and J ends, which lost 3 bases and 9 bases, there was a span of 9 bases. CDR1 and CDR2 from the germline V gene are DFQATT and SNEGSKA (reference sequence).

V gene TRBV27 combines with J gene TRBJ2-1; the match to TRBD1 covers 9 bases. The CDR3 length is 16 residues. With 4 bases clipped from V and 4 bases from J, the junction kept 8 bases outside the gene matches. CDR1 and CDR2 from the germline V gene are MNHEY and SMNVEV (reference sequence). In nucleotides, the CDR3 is TGTGCCAGCAGTTGGGTGACAGGGGGACTTTACAATGAGCAGTTCTTC. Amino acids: CASSWVTGGLYNEQFF.

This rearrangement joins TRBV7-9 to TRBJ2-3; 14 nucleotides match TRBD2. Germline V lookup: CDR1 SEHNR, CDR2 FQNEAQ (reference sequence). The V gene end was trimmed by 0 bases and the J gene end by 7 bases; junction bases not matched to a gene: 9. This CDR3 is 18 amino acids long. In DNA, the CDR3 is TGTGCCAGCAGCTTAGCCGGGACTAGCGGGAGTACGGGTCATACGCAGTATTTT. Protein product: CASSLAGTSGSTGHTQYF.

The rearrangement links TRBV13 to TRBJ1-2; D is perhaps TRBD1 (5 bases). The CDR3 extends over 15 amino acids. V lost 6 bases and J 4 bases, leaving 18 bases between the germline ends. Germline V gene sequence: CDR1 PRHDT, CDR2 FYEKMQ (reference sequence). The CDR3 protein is CASSLWGSGPYGYTF. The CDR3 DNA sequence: TGTGCCAGCAGTTTGTGGGGGTCGGGACCCTATGGCTACACCTTC. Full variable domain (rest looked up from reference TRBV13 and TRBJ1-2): AAGVIQSPRHLIKEKRETATLKCYPIPRHDTVYWYQQGPGQDPQFLISFYEKMQSDKGSIPDRFSAQQFSDYHSELNMSSLELGDSALYFCASSLWGSGPYGYTFGSGTRLTVV.

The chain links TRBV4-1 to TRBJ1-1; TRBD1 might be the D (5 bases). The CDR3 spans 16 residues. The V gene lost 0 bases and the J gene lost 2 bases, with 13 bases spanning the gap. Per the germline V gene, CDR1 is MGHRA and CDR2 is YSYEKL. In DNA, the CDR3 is TGCGCCAGCAGCCAAGATCAGGGTTCAAGAAACACTGAAGCTTTCTTT. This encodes CASSQDQGSRNTEAFF.

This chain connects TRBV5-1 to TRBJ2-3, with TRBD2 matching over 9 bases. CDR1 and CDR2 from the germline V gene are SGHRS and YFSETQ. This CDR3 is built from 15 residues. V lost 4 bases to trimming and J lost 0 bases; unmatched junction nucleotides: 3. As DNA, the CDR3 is TGCGCCAGCAGCGACGGACTAGCGAGCACAGATACGCAGTATTTT. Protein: CASSDGLASTDTQYF.

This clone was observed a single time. CDR3 amino acids: CASSYSDGSVQYF. DNA for the CDR3: TGTGCCAGCAGTTACTCAGATGGCAGCGTGCAGTACTTC. This sequence joins TRBV6-6 and TRBJ2-7; D not certain. Per the germline V gene, CDR1 is MNHNY and CDR2 is SVGAGI (reference sequence). Trimming cost V 0 bases and J 9 bases, with 12 bases left between them. The CDR3 is 13 amino acids.

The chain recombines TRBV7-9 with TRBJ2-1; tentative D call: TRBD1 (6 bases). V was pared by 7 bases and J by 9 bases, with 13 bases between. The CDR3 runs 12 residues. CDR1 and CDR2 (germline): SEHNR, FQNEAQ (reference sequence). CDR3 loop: CASILGGGEQFF. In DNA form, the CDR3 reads TGTGCCAGCATCCTTGGGGGCGGTGAGCAGTTCTTC.

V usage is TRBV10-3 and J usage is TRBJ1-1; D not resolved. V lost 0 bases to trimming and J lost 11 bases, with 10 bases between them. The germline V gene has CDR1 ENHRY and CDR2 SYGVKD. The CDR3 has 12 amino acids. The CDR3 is CAISESEPRAFF. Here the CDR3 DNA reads TGTGCCATCAGTGAGTCGGAGCCGCGGGCTTTCTTT.

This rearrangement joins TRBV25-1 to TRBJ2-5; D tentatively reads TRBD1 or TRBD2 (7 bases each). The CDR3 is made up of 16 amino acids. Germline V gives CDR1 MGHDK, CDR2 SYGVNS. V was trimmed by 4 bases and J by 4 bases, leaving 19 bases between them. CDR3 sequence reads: CASSARGRGRGETQYF. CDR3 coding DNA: TGTGCCAGCAGTGCCCGAGGGAGGGGGCGTGGAGAGACCCAGTACTTC.

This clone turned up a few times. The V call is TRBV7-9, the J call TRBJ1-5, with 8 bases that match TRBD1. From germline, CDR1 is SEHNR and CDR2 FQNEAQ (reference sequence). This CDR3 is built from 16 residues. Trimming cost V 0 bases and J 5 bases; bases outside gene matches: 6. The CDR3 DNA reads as TGTGCCAGCAGCTTAGCCGGCAGGGGGCTTGATCAGCCCCAGCATTTT. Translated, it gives CASSLAGRGLDQPQHF. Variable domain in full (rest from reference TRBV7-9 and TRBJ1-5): DTGVSQNPRHKITKRGQNVTFRCDPISEHNRLYWYRQTLGQGPEFLTYFQNEAQLEKSRLLSDRFSAERPKGSFSTLEIQRTEQGDSAMYLCASSLAGRGLDQPQHFGDGTRLSIL.

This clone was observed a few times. The CDR3 DNA reads as TGCGCCAGCAGCTTAGATCTCGGGGACTATGGCTACACCTTC. Translated, it gives CASSLDLGDYGYTF. The chain combines TRBV5-1 with TRBJ1-2, with D hard to call. Trimming shortened V by 2 bases and J by 3 bases, and 11 bases separated the two germline ends. There are 14 residues in the CDR3. Germline values: CDR1 SGHRS, CDR2 YFSETQ.

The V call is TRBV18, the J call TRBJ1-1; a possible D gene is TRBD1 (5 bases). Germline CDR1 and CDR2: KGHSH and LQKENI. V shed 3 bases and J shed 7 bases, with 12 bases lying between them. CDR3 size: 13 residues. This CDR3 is CASSPGREGEAFF. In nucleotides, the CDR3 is TGTGCCAGCTCACCCGGCAGGGAGGGTGAAGCTTTCTTT.

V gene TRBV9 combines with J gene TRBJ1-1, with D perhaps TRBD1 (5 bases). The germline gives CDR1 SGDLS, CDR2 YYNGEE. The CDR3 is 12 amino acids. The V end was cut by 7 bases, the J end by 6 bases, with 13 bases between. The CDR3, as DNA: TGTGCCAGCGGAACCTCGGGGGCTGAAGCTTTCTTT. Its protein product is CASGTSGAEAFF.

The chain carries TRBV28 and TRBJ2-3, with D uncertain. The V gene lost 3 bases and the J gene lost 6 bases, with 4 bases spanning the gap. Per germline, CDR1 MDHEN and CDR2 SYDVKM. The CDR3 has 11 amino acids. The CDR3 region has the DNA TGTGCCAGCAGTTTCACCGATACGCAGTATTTT. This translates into CASSFTDTQYF.

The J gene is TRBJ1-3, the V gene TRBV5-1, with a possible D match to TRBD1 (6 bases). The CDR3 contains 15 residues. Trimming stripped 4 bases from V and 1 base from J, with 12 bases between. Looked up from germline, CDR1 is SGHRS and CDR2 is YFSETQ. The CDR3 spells CASSPYGQSGNTIYF. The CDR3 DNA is TGCGCCAGCAGCCCCTACGGACAGTCTGGAAACACCATATATTTT.